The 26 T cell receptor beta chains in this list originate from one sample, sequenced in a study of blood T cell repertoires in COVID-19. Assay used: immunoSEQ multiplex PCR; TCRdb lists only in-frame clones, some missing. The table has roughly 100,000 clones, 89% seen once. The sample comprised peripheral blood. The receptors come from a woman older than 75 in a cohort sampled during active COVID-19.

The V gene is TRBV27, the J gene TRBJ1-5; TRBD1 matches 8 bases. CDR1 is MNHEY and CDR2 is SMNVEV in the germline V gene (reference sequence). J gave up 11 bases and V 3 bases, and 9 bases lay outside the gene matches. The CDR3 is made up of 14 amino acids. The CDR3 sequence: CASSFTGGLGSQHF. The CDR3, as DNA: TGTGCCAGCAGTTTCACAGGGGGGCTGGGATCCCAGCATTTT.

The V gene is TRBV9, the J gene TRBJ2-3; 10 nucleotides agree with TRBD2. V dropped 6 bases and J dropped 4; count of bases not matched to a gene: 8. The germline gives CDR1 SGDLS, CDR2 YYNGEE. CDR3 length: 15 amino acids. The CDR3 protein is CASNSAGGRADTQYF. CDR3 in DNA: TGTGCCAGCAATTCAGCGGGGGGGCGGGCAGATACGCAGTATTTT.

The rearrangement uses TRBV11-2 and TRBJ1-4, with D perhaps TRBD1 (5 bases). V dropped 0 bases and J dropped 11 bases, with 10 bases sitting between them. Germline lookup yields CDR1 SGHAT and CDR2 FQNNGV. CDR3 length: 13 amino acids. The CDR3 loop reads CASSLDRGGKLFF. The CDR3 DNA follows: TGTGCCAGCAGCTTAGATCGGGGGGGGAAACTGTTTTTT.

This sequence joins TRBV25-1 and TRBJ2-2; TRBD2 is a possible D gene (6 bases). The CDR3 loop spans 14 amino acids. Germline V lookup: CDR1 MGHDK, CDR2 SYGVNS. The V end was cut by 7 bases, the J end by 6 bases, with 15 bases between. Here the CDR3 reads CASKGRRGAGELFF. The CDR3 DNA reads TGTGCCAGCAAGGGCAGGCGGGGAGCCGGGGAGCTGTTTTTT.

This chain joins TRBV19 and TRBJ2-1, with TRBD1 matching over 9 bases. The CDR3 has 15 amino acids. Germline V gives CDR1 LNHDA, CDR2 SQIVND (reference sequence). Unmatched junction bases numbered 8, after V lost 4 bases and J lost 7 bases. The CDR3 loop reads CASSTTGTGRNEQFF. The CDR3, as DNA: TGTGCCAGTAGTACTACCGGGACAGGGAGAAATGAGCAGTTCTTC.

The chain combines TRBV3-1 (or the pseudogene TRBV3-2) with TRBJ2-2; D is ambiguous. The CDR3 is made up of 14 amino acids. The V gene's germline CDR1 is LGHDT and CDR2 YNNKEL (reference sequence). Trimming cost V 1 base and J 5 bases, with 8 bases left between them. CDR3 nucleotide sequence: TGTGCCAGCAGCCAAGCTGGGCAGACCGGGGAGCTGTTTTTT. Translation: CASSQAGQTGELFF.

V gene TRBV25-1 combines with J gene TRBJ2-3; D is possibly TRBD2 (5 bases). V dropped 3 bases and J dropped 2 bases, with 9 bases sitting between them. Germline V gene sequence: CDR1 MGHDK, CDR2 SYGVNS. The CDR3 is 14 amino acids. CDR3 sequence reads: CASSDRGITDTQYF. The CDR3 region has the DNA TGTGCCAGCAGTGACCGAGGGATCACAGATACGCAGTATTTT.

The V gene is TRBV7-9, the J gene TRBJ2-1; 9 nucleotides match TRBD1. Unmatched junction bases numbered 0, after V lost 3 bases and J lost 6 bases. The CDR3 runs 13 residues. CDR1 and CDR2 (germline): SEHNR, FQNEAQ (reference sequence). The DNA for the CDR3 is TGTGCCAGCAGCTTGGGACAGGGCAATGAGCAGTTCTTC. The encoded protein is CASSLGQGNEQFF. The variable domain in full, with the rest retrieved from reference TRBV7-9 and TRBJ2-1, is DTGVSQNPRHKITKRGQNVTFRCDPISEHNRLYWYRQTLGQGPEFLTYFQNEAQLEKSRLLSDRFSAERPKGSFSTLEIQRTEQGDSAMYLCASSLGQGNEQFFGPGTRLTVL.

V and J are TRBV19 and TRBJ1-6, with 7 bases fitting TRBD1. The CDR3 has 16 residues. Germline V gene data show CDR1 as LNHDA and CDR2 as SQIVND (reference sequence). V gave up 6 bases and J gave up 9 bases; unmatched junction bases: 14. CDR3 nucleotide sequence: TGTGCCAGTAGCCCGTTCGGACAGGCAGAATTTTCACCCCTCCACTTT. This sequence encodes CASSPFGQAEFSPLHF.

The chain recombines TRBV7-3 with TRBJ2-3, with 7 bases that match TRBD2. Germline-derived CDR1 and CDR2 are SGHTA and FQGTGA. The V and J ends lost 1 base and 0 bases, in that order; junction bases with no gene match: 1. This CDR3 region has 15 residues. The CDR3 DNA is TGTGCCAGCAGCTTAAGAGCGGGGAGCACAGATACGCAGTATTTT. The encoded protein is CASSLRAGSTDTQYF.

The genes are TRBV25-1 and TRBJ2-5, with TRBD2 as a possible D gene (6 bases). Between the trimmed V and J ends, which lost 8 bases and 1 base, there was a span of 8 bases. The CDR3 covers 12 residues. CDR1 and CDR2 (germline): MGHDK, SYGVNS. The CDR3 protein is CASREFQETQYF. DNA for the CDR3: TGTGCCAGCCGGGAGTTCCAAGAGACCCAGTACTTC.

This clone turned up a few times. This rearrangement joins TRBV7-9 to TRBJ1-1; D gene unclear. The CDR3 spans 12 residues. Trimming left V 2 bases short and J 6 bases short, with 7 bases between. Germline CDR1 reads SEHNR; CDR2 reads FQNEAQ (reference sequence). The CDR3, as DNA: TGTGCCAGCAGCTTATCGGTTGCTGAAGCTTTCTTT. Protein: CASSLSVAEAFF.

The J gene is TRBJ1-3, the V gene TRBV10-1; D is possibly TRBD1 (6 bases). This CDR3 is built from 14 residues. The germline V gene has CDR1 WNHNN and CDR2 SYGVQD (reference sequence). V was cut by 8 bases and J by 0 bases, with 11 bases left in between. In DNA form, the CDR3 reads TGCGCCAGCCGTCCGACAGGCTCTGGAAACACCATATATTTT. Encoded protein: CASRPTGSGNTIYF.

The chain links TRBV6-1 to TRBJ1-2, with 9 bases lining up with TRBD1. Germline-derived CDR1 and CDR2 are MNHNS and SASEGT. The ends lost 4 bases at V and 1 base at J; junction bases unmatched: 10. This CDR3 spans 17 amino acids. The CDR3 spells CASSGGQGHYFNYGYTF. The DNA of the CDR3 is TGTGCCAGCAGTGGCGGACAGGGGCACTATTTTAACTATGGCTACACCTTC.

The CDR3 DNA follows: TGTGCCAGCAGCTCCGTCTACGGGACAAAAGACTATGGCTACACCTTC. Protein product: CASSSVYGTKDYGYTF. The genes are TRBV7-9 and TRBJ1-2, with D maybe TRBD1 (6 bases). The CDR3 has 16 amino acids. CDR1 and CDR2 from the germline V gene are SEHNR and FQNEAQ (reference sequence). Trimming left V 4 bases short and J 3 bases short, with 18 bases between.

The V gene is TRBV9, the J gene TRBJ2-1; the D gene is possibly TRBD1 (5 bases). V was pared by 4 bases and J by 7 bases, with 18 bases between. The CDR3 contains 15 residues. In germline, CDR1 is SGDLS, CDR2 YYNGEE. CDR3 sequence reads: CASSLGVGVLNEQFF. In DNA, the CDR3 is TGTGCCAGCAGCTTAGGGGTAGGGGTGTTGAATGAGCAGTTCTTC.

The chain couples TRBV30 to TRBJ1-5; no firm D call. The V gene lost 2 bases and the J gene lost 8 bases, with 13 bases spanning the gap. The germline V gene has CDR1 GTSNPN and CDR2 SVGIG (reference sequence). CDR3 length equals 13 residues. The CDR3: CAWSRRDFEPQHF. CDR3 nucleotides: TGTGCCTGGAGTCGGAGGGATTTTGAGCCCCAGCATTTT. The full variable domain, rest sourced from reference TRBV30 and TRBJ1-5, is SQTIHQWPATLVQPVGSPLSLECTVEGTSNPNLYWYRQAAGRGLQLLFYSVGIGQISSEVPQNLSASRPQDRQFILSSKKLLLSDSGFYLCAWSRRDFEPQHFGDGTRLSIL.

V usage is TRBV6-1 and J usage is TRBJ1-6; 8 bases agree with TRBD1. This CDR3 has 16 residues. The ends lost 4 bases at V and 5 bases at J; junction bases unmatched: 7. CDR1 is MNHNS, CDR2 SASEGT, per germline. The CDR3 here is CASSVPRTGNNSPLHF. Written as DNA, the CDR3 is TGTGCCAGCAGTGTTCCCCGGACAGGGAATAATTCACCCCTCCACTTT.

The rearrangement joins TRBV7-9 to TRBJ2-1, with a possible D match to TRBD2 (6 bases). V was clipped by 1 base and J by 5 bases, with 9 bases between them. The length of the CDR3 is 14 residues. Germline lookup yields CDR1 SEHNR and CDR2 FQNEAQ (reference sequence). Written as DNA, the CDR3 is TGTGCCAGCAGCTTAGGACTAGACCACAATGAGCAGTTCTTC. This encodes CASSLGLDHNEQFF.

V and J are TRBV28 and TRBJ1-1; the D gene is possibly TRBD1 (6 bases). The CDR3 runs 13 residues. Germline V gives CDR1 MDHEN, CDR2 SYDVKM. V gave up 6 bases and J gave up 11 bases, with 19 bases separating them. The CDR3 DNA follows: TGTGCCAGCAGCACAGGGATACCTGGGCGGGCTTTCTTT. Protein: CASSTGIPGRAFF.

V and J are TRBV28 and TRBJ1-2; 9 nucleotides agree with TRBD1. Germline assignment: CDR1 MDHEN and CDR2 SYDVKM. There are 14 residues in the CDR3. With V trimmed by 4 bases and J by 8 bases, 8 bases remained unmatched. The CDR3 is CASSSWTGVSGYTF. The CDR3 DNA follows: TGTGCCAGCAGTTCCTGGACAGGGGTGAGCGGCTACACCTTC.

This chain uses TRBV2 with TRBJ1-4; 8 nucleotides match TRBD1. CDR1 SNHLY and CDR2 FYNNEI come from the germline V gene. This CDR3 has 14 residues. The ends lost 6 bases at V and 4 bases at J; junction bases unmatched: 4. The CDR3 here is CASSRGRGNEKLFF. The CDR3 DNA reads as TGTGCCAGCAGCAGGGGGCGCGGTAATGAAAAACTGTTTTTT.

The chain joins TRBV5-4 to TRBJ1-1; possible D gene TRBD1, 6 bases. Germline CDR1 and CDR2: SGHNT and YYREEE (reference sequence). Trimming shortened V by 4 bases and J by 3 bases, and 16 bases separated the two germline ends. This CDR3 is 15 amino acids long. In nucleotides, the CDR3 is TGTGCCAGCAGCCCTGGGGGGGGCGTCGACACTGAAGCTTTCTTT. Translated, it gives CASSPGGGVDTEAFF.

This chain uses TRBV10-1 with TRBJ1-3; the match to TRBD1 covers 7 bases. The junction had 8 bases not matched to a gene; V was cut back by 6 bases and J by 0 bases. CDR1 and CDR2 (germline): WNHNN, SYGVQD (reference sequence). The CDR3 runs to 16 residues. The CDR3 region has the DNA TGCGCCAGCAGCGCCGGGACAGCAAGCTCTGGAAACACCATATATTTT. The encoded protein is CASSAGTASSGNTIYF.

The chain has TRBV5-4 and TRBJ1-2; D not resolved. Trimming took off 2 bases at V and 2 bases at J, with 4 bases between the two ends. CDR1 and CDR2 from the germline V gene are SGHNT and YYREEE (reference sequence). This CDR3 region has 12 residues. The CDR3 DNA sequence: TGTGCCAGCAGCTTTCTGAACTATGGCTACACCTTC. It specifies CASSFLNYGYTF.

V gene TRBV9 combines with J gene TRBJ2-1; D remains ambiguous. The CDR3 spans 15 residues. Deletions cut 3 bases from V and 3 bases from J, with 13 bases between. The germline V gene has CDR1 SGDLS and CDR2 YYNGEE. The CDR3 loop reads CASSDQWPGYNEQFF. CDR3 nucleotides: TGTGCCAGCAGCGATCAGTGGCCGGGCTACAATGAGCAGTTCTTC.